This is a list of T cell receptor beta chains from one sample in a study of preoperative IRX-2 immunotherapy in early breast cancer. Clones were read by immunoSEQ multiplex PCR, and TCRdb kept only the in-frame ones, dropping some. Among 32,000 or so clones listed, under 85% were seen once. Sample: lymph node tissue, taken from a patient treated with IRX-2 immunotherapy. These receptor sequences come from a human donor with breast cancer. Both conserved end residues are part of each CDR3. D genes are given only for firm matches. Not every row has a clone size; where given, it reads once, few, many or a size class.

cdr3_nt cdr3_aa clone_size j_call d_call cdr3_length v_call
TGTGCCAGCAGTGAGTTTAGGGGAACTGAAGCTTTCTTT CASSEFRGTEAFF NA TRBJ1-1 NA 13 TRBV25-1
TGCGCCAGCAGCCAAGATGGCGGGGGGGGAGACTCCTACAATGAGCAGTTCTTC CASSQDGGGGDSYNEQFF once TRBJ2-1 TRBD2 18 TRBV23-1
TGTGCCAGCTCAGCCCGGACAGGGTCGGGCACAGATACGCAGTATTTT CASSARTGSGTDTQYF NA TRBJ2-3 TRBD1 16 TRBV18
TGTGCCAGCAGTTACTCGATGGACACCGCGGCAGATACGCAGTATTTT CASSYSMDTAADTQYF NA TRBJ2-3 NA 16 TRBV6-8
TGCAGCGTTGAAGGGCAGGGTAGGACTAGCGGGTCTCCCTACAATGAGCAGTTCTTC CSVEGQGRTSGSPYNEQFF NA TRBJ2-1 TRBD2 19 TRBV29-1
TGTGCCATCAGTGAAGACGACAGGGTCACTGAAGCTTTCTTT CAISEDDRVTEAFF NA TRBJ1-1 TRBD1 14 TRBV6-1
TGTGCCATCAGTGAGACCGGCTTACGCACTGAAGCTTTCTTT CAISETGLRTEAFF NA TRBJ1-1 NA 14 TRBV27
TGTGCCACCAGCTCTGCTTTAGGGATCTCCTACGAGCAGTACTTC CATSSALGISYEQYF NA TRBJ2-7 NA 15 TRBV15
TGTGCCAGCAGCACAATCACGCGGAGGGAGGTCTTC CASSTITRREVF NA TRBJ2-1 NA 12 TRBV16
TGTGCCAGCAGTTTCCCCGGGACAGACCAAAGCACCATATATTTT CASSFPGTDQSTIYF NA TRBJ1-3 TRBD1 15 TRBV28
TGCGCCAGCAGCCAAGGTAGCGGGAGGGCCTACAATGAGCAGTTCTTC CASSQGSGRAYNEQFF NA TRBJ2-1 TRBD2 16 TRBV5-1
TGTGCCATCAGTGAGGGACTAGCGGTTTACAATGAGCAGTTCTTC CAISEGLAVYNEQFF few TRBJ2-1 TRBD2 15 TRBV10-3
TGTGCCAGCAGCCCCCCTAGGGCTGGGAACACTGAAGCTTTCTTT CASSPPRAGNTEAFF once TRBJ1-1 NA 15 TRBV6-8
TGTGCCAGCAGTACATTGAGGGCCGGGGCCGGGGAGCTGTTTTTT CASSTLRAGAGELFF NA TRBJ2-2 NA 15 TRBV27
TGTGCCTGGAGTGTATTGGGCTACACCATATATTTT CAWSVLGYTIYF NA TRBJ1-3 NA 12 TRBV30
TGTGCCAGCAAACGGACAGGGGGCACAGATACGCAGTATTTT CASKRTGGTDTQYF once TRBJ2-3 TRBD1 14 TRBV6-4
TGTGCCAGCAGTTACACCGGGACGCGCTACGAGCAGTACTTC CASSYTGTRYEQYF NA TRBJ2-7 NA 14 TRBV6-8
TGTGCCAGTAGTCCTTGGGACAGGGCTCTCTACGAGCAGTACTTC CASSPWDRALYEQYF NA TRBJ2-7 TRBD1 15 TRBV19
TGTGCCAGCAGTTTATGGTTGGGGGGGAACACTGAAGCTTTCTTT CASSLWLGGNTEAFF NA TRBJ1-1 NA 15 TRBV28
TGTGCCAGTAGGGGGGACAGGGGCTTTCAGCCCCAGCATTTT CASRGDRGFQPQHF NA TRBJ1-5 TRBD1 14 TRBV19
TGTGCCAGCACCCCTCTCGGGGTTGTCGATGAGCAGTTCTTC CASTPLGVVDEQFF NA TRBJ2-1 NA 14 TRBV28
TGTGCTAGTGGTTTGGTACTCGGACAGGAGAACACTGAAGCTTTCTTT CASGLVLGQENTEAFF NA TRBJ1-1 TRBD1 16 TRBV12-5
TGTGCCAGCAGTTCCAGAGTCAATGAAAAACTGTTTTTT CASSSRVNEKLFF once TRBJ1-4 NA 13 TRBV6-8
TGTGCCAGCAGTGTGCCGGCCGTAATAAGTTACGAGCAGTACTTC CASSVPAVISYEQYF NA TRBJ2-7 NA 15 TRBV6-8
TGTGCCGGCCACACAGGTCCTGGGGCCAACGTCCTGACTTTC CAGHTGPGANVLTF NA TRBJ2-6 NA 14 TRBV18
TGTGCCAGCAGTCGACAGGGGATCCTTTATGAAAAACTGTTTTTT CASSRQGILYEKLFF NA TRBJ1-4 TRBD1 15 TRBV2
TGTGCCAGTAGTCAGGTCGGTGGGGGGCCCCACGGGGAGCTGTTTTTT CASSQVGGGPHGELFF NA TRBJ2-2 NA 16 TRBV19
TGTGCCAGCAGTGACGACAGGAGGGACACTGAAGCTTTCTTT CASSDDRRDTEAFF NA TRBJ1-1 NA 14 TRBV6-8
TGTGCCAGCAGCCAAGAACGTGGGACAGGAAGCTCCTACGAGCAGTACTTC CASSQERGTGSSYEQYF NA TRBJ2-7 TRBD1 17 TRBV14
TGTGCCAGTAGTATTTTCTCCCAGGGGGCGCAGCCCCAGCATTTT CASSIFSQGAQPQHF NA TRBJ1-5 TRBD1 15 TRBV19
TGTGCCAGCAGCGCTGCTCCAGGGGGGAGGGAGACCCAGTACTTC CASSAAPGGRETQYF NA TRBJ2-5 NA 15 TRBV28